This T cell receptor (beta chain) appears in the sequencing data of a study of identifying expanded T cells in peripheral blood. Clones were read by immunoSEQ multiplex PCR, and TCRdb kept only the in-frame ones, dropping some. The data contain tens of thousands of clones, approximately 85% of them singletons. Sequenced sample: blood. The receptor was isolated from a person between 18 and 69 years old in good health.

This CDR3 reads CASSLVQGVLRGAFF. Here the CDR3 DNA reads TGTGCCAGCAGCTTAGTGCAGGGAGTCTTAAGAGGAGCTTTCTTT. The rearrangement joins TRBV7-8 to TRBJ1-1; weak D call: TRBD1 (5 bases). CDR3 length: 15 amino acids. V gave up 1 base and J gave up 10 bases, with 19 bases separating them. Germline V gene sequence: CDR1 SGHVS, CDR2 FQNEAQ. The complete variable domain, with remaining parts taken from reference TRBV7-8 and TRBJ1-1, reads GAGVSQSPRYKVAKRGQDVALRCDPISGHVSLFWYQQALGQGPEFLTYFQNEAQLDKSGLPSDRFFAERPEGSVSTLKIQRTQQEDSAVYLCASSLVQGVLRGAFFGQGTRLTVV.